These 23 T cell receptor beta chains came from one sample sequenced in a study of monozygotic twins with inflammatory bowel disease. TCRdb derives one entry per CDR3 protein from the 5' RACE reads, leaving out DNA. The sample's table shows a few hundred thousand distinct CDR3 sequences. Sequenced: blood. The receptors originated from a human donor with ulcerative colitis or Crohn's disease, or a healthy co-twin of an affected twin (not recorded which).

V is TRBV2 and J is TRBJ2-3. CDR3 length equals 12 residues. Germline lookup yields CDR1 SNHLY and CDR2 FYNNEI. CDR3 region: CASRLEGDTQYF.

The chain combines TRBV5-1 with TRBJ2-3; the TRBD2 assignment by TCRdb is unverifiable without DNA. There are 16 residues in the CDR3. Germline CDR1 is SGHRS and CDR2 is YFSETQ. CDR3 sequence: CASSRLAGGMADTQYF.

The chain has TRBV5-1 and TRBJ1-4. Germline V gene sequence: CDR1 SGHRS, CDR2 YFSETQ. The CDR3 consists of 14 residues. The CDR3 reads CASSFGATNEKLFF.

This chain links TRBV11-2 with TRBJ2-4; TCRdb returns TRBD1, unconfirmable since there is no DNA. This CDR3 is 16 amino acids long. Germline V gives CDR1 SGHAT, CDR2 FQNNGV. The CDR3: CASSALWTGWGNIQYF.

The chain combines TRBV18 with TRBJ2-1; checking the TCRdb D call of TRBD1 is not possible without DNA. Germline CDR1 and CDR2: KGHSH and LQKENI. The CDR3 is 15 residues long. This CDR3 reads CASSPGRGQYNEQFF.

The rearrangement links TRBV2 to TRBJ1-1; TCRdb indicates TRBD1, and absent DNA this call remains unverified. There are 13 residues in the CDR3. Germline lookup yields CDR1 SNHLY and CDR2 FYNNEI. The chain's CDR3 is CASSDDRRTEAFF.

This CDR3 is CSAKDPAKTNYGYTF. The chain employs TRBV20-1 and TRBJ1-2. The CDR3 is 15 residues long. CDR1 is DFQATT and CDR2 is SNEGSKA in the germline V gene (reference sequence).

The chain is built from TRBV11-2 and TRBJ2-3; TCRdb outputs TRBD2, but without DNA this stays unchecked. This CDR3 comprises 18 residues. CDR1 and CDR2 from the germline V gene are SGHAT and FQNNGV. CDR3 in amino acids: CASSLVAPSGGLWDTQYF.

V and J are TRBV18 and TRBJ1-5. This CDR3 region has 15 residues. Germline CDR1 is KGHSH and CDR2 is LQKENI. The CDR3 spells CASSRQDSAGQPQHF. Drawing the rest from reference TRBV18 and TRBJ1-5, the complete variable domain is NAGVMQNPRHLVRRRGQEARLRCSPMKGHSHVYWYRQLPEEGLKFMVYLQKENIIDESGMPKERFSAEFPKEGPSILRIQQVVRGDSAAYFCASSRQDSAGQPQHFGDGTRLSIL.

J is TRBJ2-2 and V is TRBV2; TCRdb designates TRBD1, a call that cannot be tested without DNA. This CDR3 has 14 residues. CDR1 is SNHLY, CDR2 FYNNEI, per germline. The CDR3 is CASRQGRSSGELFF.

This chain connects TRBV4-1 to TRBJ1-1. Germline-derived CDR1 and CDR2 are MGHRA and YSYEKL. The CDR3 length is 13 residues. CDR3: CASSHFTYDEAFF.

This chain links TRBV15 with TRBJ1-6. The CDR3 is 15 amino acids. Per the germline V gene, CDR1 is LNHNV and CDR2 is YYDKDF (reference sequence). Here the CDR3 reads CATSSKTTYNSPLHF. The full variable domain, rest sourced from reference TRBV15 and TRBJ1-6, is DAMVIQNPRYQVTQFGKPVTLSCSQTLNHNVMYWYQQKSSQAPKLLFHYYDKDFNNEADTPDNFQSRRPNTSFCFLDIRSPGLGDTAMYLCATSSKTTYNSPLHFGNGTRLTVT.

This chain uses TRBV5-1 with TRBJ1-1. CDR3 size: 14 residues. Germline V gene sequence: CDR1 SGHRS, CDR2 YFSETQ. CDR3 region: CASSLDEGRSVAFF.

CDR3 amino acids: CASSVERNTQYF. The chain uses TRBV9 and TRBJ2-3. The CDR3 is 12 residues long. CDR1 is SGDLS and CDR2 is YYNGEE in the germline V gene.

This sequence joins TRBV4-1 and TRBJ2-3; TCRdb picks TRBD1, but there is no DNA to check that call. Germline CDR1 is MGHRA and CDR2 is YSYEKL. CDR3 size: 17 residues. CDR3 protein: CASSQLGQALITDTQYF.

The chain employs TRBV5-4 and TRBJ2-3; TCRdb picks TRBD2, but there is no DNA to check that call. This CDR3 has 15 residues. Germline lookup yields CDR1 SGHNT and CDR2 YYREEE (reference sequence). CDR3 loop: CASSLGRTRGYTQYF.

The CDR3 here is CASSRRPWEQYF. This rearrangement joins TRBV7-2 to TRBJ2-7. Germline V gene sequence: CDR1 SGHTA, CDR2 FQGNSA. The CDR3 contains 12 residues. Variable domain in full (rest from reference TRBV7-2 and TRBJ2-7): GAGVSQSPSNKVTEKGKDVELRCDPISGHTALYWYRQSLGQGLEFLIYFQGNSAPDKSGLPSDRFSAERTGGSVSTLTIQRTQQEDSAVYLCASSRRPWEQYFGPGTRLTVT.

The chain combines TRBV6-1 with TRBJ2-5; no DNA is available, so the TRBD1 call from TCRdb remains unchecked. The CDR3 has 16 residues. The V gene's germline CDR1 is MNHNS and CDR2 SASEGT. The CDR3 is CASSDLRDRGQETQYF.

The CDR3 reads CASSRDVDGYTF. The chain couples TRBV12-3 or TRBV12-4 to TRBJ1-2; TCRdb's D gene call, TRBD1, goes unchecked for lack of DNA. This CDR3 region has 12 residues.

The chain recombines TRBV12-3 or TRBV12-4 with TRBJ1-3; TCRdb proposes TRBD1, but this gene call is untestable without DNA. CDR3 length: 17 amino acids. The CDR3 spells CASSFIGTGGNRNTIYF.

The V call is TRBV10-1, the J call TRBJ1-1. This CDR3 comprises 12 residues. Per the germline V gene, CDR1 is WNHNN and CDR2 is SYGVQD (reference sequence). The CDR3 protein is CASSESIHEAFF.

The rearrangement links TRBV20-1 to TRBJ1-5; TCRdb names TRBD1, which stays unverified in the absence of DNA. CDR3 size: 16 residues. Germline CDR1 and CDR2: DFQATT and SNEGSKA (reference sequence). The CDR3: CSASLGTGLSNQPQHF.

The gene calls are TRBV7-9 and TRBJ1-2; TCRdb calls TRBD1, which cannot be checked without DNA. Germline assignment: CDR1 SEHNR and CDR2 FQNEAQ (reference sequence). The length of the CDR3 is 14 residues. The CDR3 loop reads CASSLVGQKGGYTF.